The clone carrying this TCR beta chain was counted at least ten times. What it binds is unknown. This sample is part of a study of metastatic and nonmetastatic thyroid tumors. Study at large: Repertoire comparisons spanned blood and tumor or nodule tissue from malignant and benign thyroid patients. Study-level results: Compared with benign nodules, malignant thyroid tumors were reported to have significantly higher TCR beta diversity in both blood and tumor.

Every patient was untreated before thyroid surgery. As processed by the authors: A distant-metastasis classifier for papillary thyroid cancer was built using CDR3 differences across clinicopathological groups. TCRdb used MiXCR to call clones anew from the PCR reads. The V and J calls come from TCRdb's annotation, not from the publication. Of about 38,000 clones in the sample, around 26% are singletons; the top ten hold about 8.9%. This CDR3 is 14 amino acids long. Per germline, CDR1 SGHRS and CDR2 YFSETQ. V lost 5 bases to trimming and J lost 3 bases, with 15 bases between them. Sequencing was carried out using blood. The V and J genes are TRBV5-1 and TRBJ2-7; possible D gene TRBD1, 5 bases. The origin of this receptor is a female donor with papillary thyroid cancer or a benign thyroid nodule (not recorded which). Some clones in this sample may be carry-over from other donors' samples. DNA for the CDR3: TGCGCCAGCAGAGACGACTTAACAGGCTACGAGCAGTACTTC. Protein sequence: CASRDDLTGYEQYF.